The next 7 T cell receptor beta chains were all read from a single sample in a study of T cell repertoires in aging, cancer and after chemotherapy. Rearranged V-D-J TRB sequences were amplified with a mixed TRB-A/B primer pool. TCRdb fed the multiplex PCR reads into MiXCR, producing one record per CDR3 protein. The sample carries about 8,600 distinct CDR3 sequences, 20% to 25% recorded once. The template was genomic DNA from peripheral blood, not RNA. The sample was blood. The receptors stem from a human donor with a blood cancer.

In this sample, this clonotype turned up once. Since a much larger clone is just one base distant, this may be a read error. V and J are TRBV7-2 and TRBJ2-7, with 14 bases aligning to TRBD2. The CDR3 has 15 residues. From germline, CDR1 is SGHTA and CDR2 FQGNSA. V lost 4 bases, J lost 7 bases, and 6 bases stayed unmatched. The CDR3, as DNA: TGTGCCAGCAGCTCGGGACTAGCGGGAGAAAATGAGCAGTACTTC. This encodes CASSSGLAGENEQYF.

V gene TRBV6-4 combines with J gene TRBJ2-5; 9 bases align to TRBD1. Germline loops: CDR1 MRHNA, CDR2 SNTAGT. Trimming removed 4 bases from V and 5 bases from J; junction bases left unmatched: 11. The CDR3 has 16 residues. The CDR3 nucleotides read TGTGCCAGCAGTGCGATCGCTGGGACAGGGCAGGAGACCCAGTACTTC. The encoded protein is CASSAIAGTGQETQYF.

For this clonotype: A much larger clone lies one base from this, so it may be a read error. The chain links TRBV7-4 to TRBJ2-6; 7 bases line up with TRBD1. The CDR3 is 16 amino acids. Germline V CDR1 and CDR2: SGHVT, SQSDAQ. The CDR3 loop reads CAGSPQGQSGANVLTF. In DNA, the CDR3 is TGTGCCGGCAGCCCACAGGGGCAGTCTGGGGCCAACGTCCTGACTTTC.

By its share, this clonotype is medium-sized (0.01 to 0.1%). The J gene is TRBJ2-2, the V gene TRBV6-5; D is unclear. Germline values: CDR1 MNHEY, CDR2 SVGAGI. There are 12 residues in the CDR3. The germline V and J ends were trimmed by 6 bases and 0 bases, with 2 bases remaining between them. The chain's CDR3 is CASSTNTGELFF. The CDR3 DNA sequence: TGTGCCAGCAGCACGAACACCGGGGAGCTGTTTTTT.

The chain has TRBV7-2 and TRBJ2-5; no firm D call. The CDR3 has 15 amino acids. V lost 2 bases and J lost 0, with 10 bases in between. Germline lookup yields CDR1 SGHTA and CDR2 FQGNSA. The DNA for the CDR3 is TGTGCCAGCAGCTTAACGTTTGAGGACCAAGAGACCCAGTACTTC. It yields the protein CASSLTFEDQETQYF.

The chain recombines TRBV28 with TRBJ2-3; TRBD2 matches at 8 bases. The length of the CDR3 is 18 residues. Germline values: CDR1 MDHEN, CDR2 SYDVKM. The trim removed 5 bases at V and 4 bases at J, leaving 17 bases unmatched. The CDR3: CASSTHLTGGEVADTQYF. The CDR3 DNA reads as TGTGCCAGCAGTACCCACCTGACCGGGGGGGAGGTGGCAGATACGCAGTATTTT. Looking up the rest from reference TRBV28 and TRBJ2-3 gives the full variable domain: DVKVTQSSRYLVKRTGEKVFLECVQDMDHENMFWYRQDPGLGLRLIYFSYDVKMKEKGDIPEGYSVSREKKERFSLILESASTNQTSMYLCASSTHLTGGEVADTQYFGPGTRLTVL.

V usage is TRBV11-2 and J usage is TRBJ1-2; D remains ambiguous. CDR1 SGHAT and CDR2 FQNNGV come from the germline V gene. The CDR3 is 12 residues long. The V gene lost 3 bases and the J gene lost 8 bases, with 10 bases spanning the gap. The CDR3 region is CASSLGSAGYTF. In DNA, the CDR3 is TGTGCCAGCAGCTTGGGTAGCGCCGGCTACACCTTC.